A single sample is the source of the 8 T cell receptor beta chains below, sequenced in a study of patients and donors after allogeneic stem cell transplantation. Using its own MiXCR run on the RT-PCR reads, TCRdb lists one record per CDR3 protein. This table holds fewer than 200,000 distinct CDR3 sequences, 30% found once. Sequencing used blood, either unsorted or a sorted T cell fraction (not recorded which). These receptors were collected from a human donor who was either an allogeneic HSCT recipient or a stem cell or donor lymphocyte infusion donor (not recorded which). It is not recorded whose cells these are; they may come from a transplant donor.

This chain joins TRBV11-1 and TRBJ2-3; no clear D. CDR3 size: 14 residues. The V gene lost 2 bases and the J gene lost 4 bases, with 10 bases spanning the gap. In germline, CDR1 is SGHAT, CDR2 FQDESV (reference sequence). The CDR3 region has the DNA TGTGCCAGCAGCTTACGGCCGCAGGCAGATACGCAGTATTTT. The encoded protein is CASSLRPQADTQYF.

The chain has TRBV7-9 and TRBJ1-6; 8 positions match TRBD1. The trim removed 5 bases at V and 9 bases at J, leaving 15 bases unmatched. The CDR3 covers 17 residues. Germline V gives CDR1 SEHNR, CDR2 FQNEAQ (reference sequence). CDR3 bases: TGTGCCAGCAGCCGATCCGTTGAGGACAGGGTTCTTTCACCCCTCCACTTT. This gives the protein CASSRSVEDRVLSPLHF.

This clonotype occurred a few times. This chain uses TRBV12-3 or TRBV12-4 with TRBJ1-1; D not resolved. This CDR3 contains 13 residues. Trimming pared 3 bases from V and 6 bases from J, leaving 11 bases between. The CDR3 protein is CASSFPRGSEAFF. CDR3 DNA: TGTGCCAGCAGTTTCCCCCGGGGATCTGAAGCTTTCTTT.

The chain couples TRBV20-1 to TRBJ2-3; 8 bases are shared with TRBD2. The germline V gene has CDR1 DFQATT and CDR2 SNEGSKA (reference sequence). The CDR3 extends over 15 amino acids. The trim removed 0 bases at V and 6 bases at J, leaving 8 bases unmatched. CDR3 in amino acids: CSARDLGSGMDTQYF. DNA of the CDR3: TGCAGTGCTAGAGATCTGGGTAGCGGGATGGATACGCAGTATTTT.

This clonotype was recorded a few times. The rearrangement links TRBV7-9 to TRBJ1-1; D gene unclear. The CDR3 runs 15 residues. CDR1 SEHNR and CDR2 FQNEAQ come from the germline V gene (reference sequence). V was shortened by 5 bases and J by 0 bases, with 13 bases between the two germline ends. The CDR3 is CASSRAAGLNTEAFF. The DNA for the CDR3 is TGTGCCAGCAGCCGGGCTGCCGGGCTGAACACTGAAGCTTTCTTT.

This clonotype was seen a handful of times. CDR3 nucleotides: TGCAGTGCTAGAGATCCAGCGGGAAACACCATATATTTT. It codes for CSARDPAGNTIYF. The J gene is TRBJ1-3, the V gene TRBV20-1; no firm D call. The CDR3 has 13 amino acids. The V and J ends lost 0 bases and 4 bases respectively, with 7 bases between them. Germline lookup yields CDR1 DFQATT and CDR2 SNEGSKA (reference sequence).

This clonotype was seen a few times. The chain links TRBV18 to TRBJ1-3; TRBD1 aligns across 7 bases. V lost 2 bases to trimming and J lost 0 bases; unmatched junction nucleotides: 7. This CDR3 spans 17 amino acids. Germline values: CDR1 KGHSH, CDR2 LQKENI. The CDR3 sequence: CASSPISQGHSGNTIYF. Written as DNA, the CDR3 is TGTGCCAGCTCACCAATCTCACAGGGGCACTCTGGAAACACCATATATTTT. Filled out from reference TRBV18 and TRBJ1-3, the complete variable domain reads NAGVMQNPRHLVRRRGQEARLRCSPMKGHSHVYWYRQLPEEGLKFMVYLQKENIIDESGMPKERFSAEFPKEGPSILRIQQVVRGDSAAYFCASSPISQGHSGNTIYFGEGSWLTVV.

The chain joins TRBV30 to TRBJ2-7; D perhaps matches TRBD1 (6 bases). The CDR3 sequence is 16 residues long. Per germline, CDR1 GTSNPN and CDR2 SVGIG (reference sequence). The germline V and J ends were trimmed by 1 base and 3 bases, with 19 bases remaining between them. Here the CDR3 reads CAWSAPQSGHFYEQYF. The CDR3, as DNA: TGTGCCTGGAGTGCCCCCCAGTCGGGACACTTCTACGAGCAGTACTTC. The variable domain in full, completed from reference TRBV30 and TRBJ2-7, reads SQTIHQWPATLVQPVGSPLSLECTVEGTSNPNLYWYRQAAGRGLQLLFYSVGIGQISSEVPQNLSASRPQDRQFILSSKKLLLSDSGFYLCAWSAPQSGHFYEQYFGPGTRLTVT.